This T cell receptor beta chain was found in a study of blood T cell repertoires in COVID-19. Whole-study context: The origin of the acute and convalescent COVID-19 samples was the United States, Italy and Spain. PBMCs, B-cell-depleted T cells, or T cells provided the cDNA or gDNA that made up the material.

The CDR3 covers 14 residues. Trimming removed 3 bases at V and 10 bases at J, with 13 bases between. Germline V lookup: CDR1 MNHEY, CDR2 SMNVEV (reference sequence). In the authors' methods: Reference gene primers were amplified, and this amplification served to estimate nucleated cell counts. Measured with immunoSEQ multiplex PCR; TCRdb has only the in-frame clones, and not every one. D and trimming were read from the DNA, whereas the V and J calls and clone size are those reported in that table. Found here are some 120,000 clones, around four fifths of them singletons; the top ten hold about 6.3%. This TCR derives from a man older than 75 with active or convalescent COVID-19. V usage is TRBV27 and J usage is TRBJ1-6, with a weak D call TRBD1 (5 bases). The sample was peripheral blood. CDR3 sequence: CASSFSGVESPLHF. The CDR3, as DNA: TGTGCCAGCAGTTTCTCGGGGGTAGAGTCACCCCTCCACTTT.